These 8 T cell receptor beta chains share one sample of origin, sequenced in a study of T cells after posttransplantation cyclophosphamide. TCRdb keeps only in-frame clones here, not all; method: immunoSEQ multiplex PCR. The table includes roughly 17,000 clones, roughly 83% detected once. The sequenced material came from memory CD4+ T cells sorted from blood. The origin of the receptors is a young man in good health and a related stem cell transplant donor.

CDR3 in amino acids: CASSGQPNTEAFF. CDR3 coding DNA: TGTGCCAGCAGCGGACAGCCGAACACTGAAGCTTTCTTT. The V gene is TRBV9, the J gene TRBJ1-1; D might be TRBD1 (5 bases). This CDR3 has 13 residues. The V end was cut by 3 bases, the J end by 1 base, with 7 bases between. CDR1 SGDLS and CDR2 YYNGEE come from the germline V gene.

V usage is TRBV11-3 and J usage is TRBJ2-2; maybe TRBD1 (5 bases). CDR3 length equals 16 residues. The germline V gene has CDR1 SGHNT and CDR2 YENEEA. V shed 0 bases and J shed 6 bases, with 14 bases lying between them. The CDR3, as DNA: TGTGCCAGCAGCTTAGATTCGGCAGGGCCCCCCGGGGAGCTGTTTTTT. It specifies CASSLDSAGPPGELFF.

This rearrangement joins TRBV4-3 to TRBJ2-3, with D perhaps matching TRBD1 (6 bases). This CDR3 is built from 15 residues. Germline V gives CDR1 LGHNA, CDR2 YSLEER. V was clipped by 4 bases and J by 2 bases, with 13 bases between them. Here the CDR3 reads CASSLGHRDTDTQYF. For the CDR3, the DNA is TGCGCCAGCAGCCTTGGGCACAGGGACACAGATACGCAGTATTTT.

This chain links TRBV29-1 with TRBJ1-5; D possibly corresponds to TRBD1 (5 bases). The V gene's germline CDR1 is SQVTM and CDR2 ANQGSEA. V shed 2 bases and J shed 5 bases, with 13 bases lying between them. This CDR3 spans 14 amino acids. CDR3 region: CSVELGGGDQPQHF. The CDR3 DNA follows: TGCAGCGTTGAATTGGGGGGTGGGGATCAGCCCCAGCATTTT. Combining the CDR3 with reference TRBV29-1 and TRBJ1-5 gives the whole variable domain SAVISQKPSRDICQRGTSLTIQCQVDSQVTMMFWYRQQPGQSLTLIATANQGSEATYESGFVIDKFPISRPNLTFSTLTVSNMSPEDSSIYLCSVELGGGDQPQHFGDGTRLSIL.

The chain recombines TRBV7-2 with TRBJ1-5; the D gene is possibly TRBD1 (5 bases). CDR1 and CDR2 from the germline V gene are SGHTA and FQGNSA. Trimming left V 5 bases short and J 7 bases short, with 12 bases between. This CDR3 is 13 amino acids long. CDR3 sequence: CASSLYRSQPQHF. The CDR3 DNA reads TGTGCCAGCAGCCTCTACAGGAGCCAGCCCCAGCATTTT.

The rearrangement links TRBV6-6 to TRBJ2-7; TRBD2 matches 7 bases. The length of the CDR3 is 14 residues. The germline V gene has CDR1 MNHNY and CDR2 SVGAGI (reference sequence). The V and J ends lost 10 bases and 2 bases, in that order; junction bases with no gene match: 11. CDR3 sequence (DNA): TGTGCCACCTTTTCTGCCAGCGGGACCTACGAGCAGTACTTC. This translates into CATFSASGTYEQYF.

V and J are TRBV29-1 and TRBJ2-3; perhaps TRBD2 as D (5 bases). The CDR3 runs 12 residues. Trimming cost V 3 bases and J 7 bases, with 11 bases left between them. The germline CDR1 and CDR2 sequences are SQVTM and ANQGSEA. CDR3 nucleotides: TGCAGCGTTGATCCGGGAATGAATACGCAGTATTTT. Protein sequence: CSVDPGMNTQYF.

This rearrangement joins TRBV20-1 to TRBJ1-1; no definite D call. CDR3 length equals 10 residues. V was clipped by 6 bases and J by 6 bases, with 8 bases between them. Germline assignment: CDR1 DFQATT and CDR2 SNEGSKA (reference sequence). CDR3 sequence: CSAGFPEAFF. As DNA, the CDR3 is TGCAGTGCCGGGTTCCCTGAAGCTTTCTTT.